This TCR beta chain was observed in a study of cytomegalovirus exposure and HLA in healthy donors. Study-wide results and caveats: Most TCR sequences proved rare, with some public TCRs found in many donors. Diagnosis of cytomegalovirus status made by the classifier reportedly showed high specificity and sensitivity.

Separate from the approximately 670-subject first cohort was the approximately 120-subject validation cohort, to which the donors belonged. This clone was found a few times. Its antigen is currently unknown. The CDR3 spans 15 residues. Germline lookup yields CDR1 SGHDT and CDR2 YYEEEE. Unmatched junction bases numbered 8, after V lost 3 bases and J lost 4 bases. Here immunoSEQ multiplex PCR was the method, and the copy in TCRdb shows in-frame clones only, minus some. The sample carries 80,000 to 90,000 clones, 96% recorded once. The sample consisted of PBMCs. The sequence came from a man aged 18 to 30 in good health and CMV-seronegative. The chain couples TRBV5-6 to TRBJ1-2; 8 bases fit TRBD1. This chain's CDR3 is CASSWTGRGSYGYTF. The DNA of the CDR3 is TGTGCCAGCAGCTGGACAGGGCGCGGTAGCTATGGCTACACCTTC.